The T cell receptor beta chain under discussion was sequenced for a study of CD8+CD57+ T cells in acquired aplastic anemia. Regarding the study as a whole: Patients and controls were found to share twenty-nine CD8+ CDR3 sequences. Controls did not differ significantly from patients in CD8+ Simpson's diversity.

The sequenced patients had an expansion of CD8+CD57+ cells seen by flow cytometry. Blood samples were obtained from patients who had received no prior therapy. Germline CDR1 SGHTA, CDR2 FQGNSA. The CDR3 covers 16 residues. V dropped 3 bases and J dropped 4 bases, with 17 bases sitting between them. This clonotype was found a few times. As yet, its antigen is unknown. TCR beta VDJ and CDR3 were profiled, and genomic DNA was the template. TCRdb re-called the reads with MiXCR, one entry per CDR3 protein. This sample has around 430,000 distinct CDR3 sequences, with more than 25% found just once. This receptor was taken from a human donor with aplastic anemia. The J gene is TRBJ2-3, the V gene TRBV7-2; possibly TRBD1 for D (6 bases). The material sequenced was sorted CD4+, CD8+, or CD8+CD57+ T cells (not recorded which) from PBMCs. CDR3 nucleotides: TGTGCCAGCAGCTTGCGAGGGGGTTCCGGGGCAGATACGCAGTATTTT. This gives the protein CASSLRGGSGADTQYF.